These T cell receptor beta chains were read from a single sample in a study of cytomegalovirus exposure and HLA in healthy donors. Measured with immunoSEQ multiplex PCR; TCRdb has only the in-frame clones, and not every one. The sample yields 150,000 to 180,000 clones, approximately 69% seen once. Sequencing was done on a sample of PBMCs. These receptors originate from a man younger than 45 in good health and CMV-seronegative. The CDR3 runs from the conserved cysteine through the conserved F or W. The D gene is left open where the match is weak.

len: 14
d_gene: NA
v_gene: TRBV4-3
j_gene: TRBJ2-2
CDR3nt: TGCGCCAGCAGCATGGGCCAGAACACCGGGGAGCTGTTTTTT
CDR3aa: CASSMGQNTGELFF

len: 15
d_gene: NA
v_gene: TRBV9
j_gene: TRBJ2-3
CDR3nt: TGTGCCAGCAGCGTAGCTATCGGGGGCACAGATACGCAGTATTTT
CDR3aa: CASSVAIGGTDTQYF

len: 13
d_gene: NA
v_gene: TRBV5-1
j_gene: TRBJ2-1
CDR3nt: TGCGCCAGCAGCTTAGGACTGCTAGACGAGCAGTTCTTC
CDR3aa: CASSLGLLDEQFF

len: 12
d_gene: NA
v_gene: TRBV7-9
j_gene: TRBJ1-1
CDR3nt: TGTTCCAGCAGCCGAGCCAACACTGAAGCTTTCTTT
CDR3aa: CSSSRANTEAFF

len: 18
d_gene: TRBD2
v_gene: TRBV4-3
j_gene: TRBJ2-2
CDR3nt: TGCGCCAGCAGCCAAGATGTAGCGGGGGGGCCGAACACCGGGGAGCTGTTTTTT
CDR3aa: CASSQDVAGGPNTGELFF

len: 14
d_gene: TRBD1
v_gene: TRBV5-1
j_gene: TRBJ1-1
CDR3nt: TGCGCCAGCAGCGAGCCCGACAGGGGAACTGAAGCTTTCTTT
CDR3aa: CASSEPDRGTEAFF

len: 15
d_gene: NA
v_gene: TRBV2
j_gene: TRBJ2-1
CDR3nt: TGTGCCAGCAGTGAAGAACGGAGCTCCTACAATGAGCAGTTCTTC
CDR3aa: CASSEERSSYNEQFF

len: 10
d_gene: NA
v_gene: TRBV28
j_gene: TRBJ2-7
CDR3nt: TGTGCCAGCCAAGAGTACGAGCAGTACTTC
CDR3aa: CASQEYEQYF

len: 14
d_gene: NA
v_gene: TRBV18
j_gene: TRBJ2-7
CDR3nt: TGTGCCAGCTCATCGAACCCCCGGGACAACGAGCAGTACTTC
CDR3aa: CASSSNPRDNEQYF

len: 15
d_gene: NA
v_gene: TRBV14
j_gene: TRBJ1-2
CDR3nt: TGTGCCAGCAGCCAGGTTGGGAGCAGTCTCTATGGCTACACCTTC
CDR3aa: CASSQVGSSLYGYTF

len: 15
d_gene: NA
v_gene: TRBV5-4
j_gene: TRBJ2-2
CDR3nt: TGTGCCAGCAGCTTGGACTATACGAACACCGGGGAGCTGTTTTTT
CDR3aa: CASSLDYTNTGELFF

len: 15
d_gene: TRBD1
v_gene: TRBV6-5
j_gene: TRBJ1-5
CDR3nt: TGTGCCAGCAGTCGCTGGGGACAGTCTAAGGGGCCCCAGCATTTT
CDR3aa: CASSRWGQSKGPQHF

len: 15
d_gene: TRBD1
v_gene: TRBV7-9
j_gene: TRBJ2-1
CDR3nt: TGTGCCAGCAGCTTGGGACCGGACAGGGGGAATGAGCAGTTCTTC
CDR3aa: CASSLGPDRGNEQFF

len: 16
d_gene: NA
v_gene: TRBV6-5
j_gene: TRBJ2-1
CDR3nt: TGTGCCAGCAGTTTACTCGACAGGTCCCCATACAATGAGCAGTTCTTC
CDR3aa: CASSLLDRSPYNEQFF

len: 13
d_gene: NA
v_gene: TRBV7-3
j_gene: TRBJ1-1
CDR3nt: TGTGCCAGCAGCTTCTCTCCGAACACTGAAGCTTTCTTT
CDR3aa: CASSFSPNTEAFF

len: 14
d_gene: TRBD2
v_gene: TRBV10-2
j_gene: TRBJ2-2
CDR3nt: TGCGCCAGCAGTGAAATAGCGGGGGTCGGGGAGCTGTTTTTT
CDR3aa: CASSEIAGVGELFF

len: 15
d_gene: TRBD1
v_gene: TRBV5-6
j_gene: TRBJ1-3
CDR3nt: TGTGCCAGCAGCTTCGGGACAGGGGGCGGAAACACCATATATTTT
CDR3aa: CASSFGTGGGNTIYF